The rows below give T cell receptor beta chains drawn from one sample of a study of response to subunit inactivated influenza vaccine. TCRdb analysed the RT-PCR reads with MiXCR anew, one entry per CDR3 protein. The table lists 500,000 to 600,000 distinct CDR3 sequences, approximately 15% of them singletons. The sequencing used CD4+ T cells sorted from PBMCs, collected roughly 24 months after vaccination. All receptors come from a man between 50 and 69 years old who received an inactivated influenza vaccine. CDR3s include the opening cysteine and the closing phenylalanine or tryptophan. Fields, in order: clone size, J gene, D gene, CDR3 length, V gene, CDR3 DNA, CDR3 protein. A D gene is named only where the DNA matches it firmly. The size entry is marked missing in some rows and otherwise reads once, few, many or a size class.

>few|TRBJ2-4|NA|14|TRBV5-4
TGTGCCAGCAGCTTGGGGATCTCCAAAAACATTCAGTACTTC
CASSLGISKNIQYF
>NA|TRBJ2-2|NA|15|TRBV11-2
TGTGCCAGCAGCTTAGAGGCCAGCTACACCGGGGAGCTGTTTTTT
CASSLEASYTGELFF
>NA|TRBJ2-6|TRBD1|19|TRBV12-3/TRBV12-4
TGTGCCAGCAGTTCCAGGTTAGACAGGGGTATCTCTGGGGCCAACGTCCTGACTTTC
CASSSRLDRGISGANVLTF
>NA|TRBJ2-1|NA|12|TRBV20-1
TGCAGTGCTAGTCCATTATTGGGTGAGCAGTTCTTC
CSASPLLGEQFF
>few|TRBJ2-7|TRBD1|17|TRBV7-8
TGTGCCAGCAGCTTAGTGACCACGCCAGGGGGAGTTTACGAGCAGTACTTC
CASSLVTTPGGVYEQYF
>NA|TRBJ2-1|NA|14|TRBV7-2
TGTGCCAGCAGCTTAAAGACGGCCCCGGCTGAGCAGTTCTTC
CASSLKTAPAEQFF
>NA|TRBJ2-7|NA|15|TRBV4-2
TGTGCCAGCAGCCAGGACCCCGGGGATTACTACGAGCAGTACTTC
CASSQDPGDYYEQYF
>few|TRBJ2-7|TRBD2|15|TRBV18
TGTGCCAGCTCACCAGCTAGCTGGGAGGGTTACGAGCAGTACTTC
CASSPASWEGYEQYF
>NA|TRBJ2-2|NA|13|TRBV20-1
TGCAGTACTGTCGGGGTGAACACCGGGGAGCTGTTTTTT
CSTVGVNTGELFF
>few|TRBJ2-3|TRBD1|14|TRBV6-1
TGTGCCAGCAGAACAGGGGAAGGCACAGATACGCAGTATTTT
CASRTGEGTDTQYF
>NA|TRBJ2-1|NA|14|TRBV6-1
TGTGCCAGCAGTGACCTTTGGGGGTACAATGAGCAGTTCTTC
CASSDLWGYNEQFF
>few|TRBJ1-6|NA|14|TRBV2
TGTGCCAGCAGGGGTGACGCTAATAATTCACCCCTCCACTTT
CASRGDANNSPLHF
>NA|TRBJ1-5|NA|14|TRBV2
TGTGCCAGCAGTGAAGGGACAGTCAATCAGCCCCAGCATTTT
CASSEGTVNQPQHF
>many|TRBJ2-1|TRBD1|16|TRBV5-1
TGCGCCAGCAGCTCGGGACAGGGCGGATCCTACAATGAGCAGTTCTTC
CASSSGQGGSYNEQFF
>NA|TRBJ2-3|TRBD1|16|TRBV7-2
TGTGCCAGCAGCTCCATGGACAGGGGGCTTCGGGATACGCAGTATTTT
CASSSMDRGLRDTQYF
>NA|TRBJ2-1|NA|12|TRBV11-1
TGTGCCAGCAGCCAAGCACCAAGGATGCAGTTCTTC
CASSQAPRMQFF
>NA|TRBJ2-1|TRBD2|18|TRBV11-2
TGTGCCAGCAGCTTAGACGGGACTAGCGGACCTCTTCGTGATGAGCAGTTCTTC
CASSLDGTSGPLRDEQFF
>many|TRBJ2-6|NA|13|TRBV29-1
TGCAGCGTCGGGTACTCTGGGGCCAACGTCCTGACTTTC
CSVGYSGANVLTF
>NA|TRBJ2-1|TRBD2|14|TRBV6-4
TGTGCCAGCAGGGGGGGGACCTACTGGAATGAGCAGTTCTTC
CASRGGTYWNEQFF
>many|TRBJ1-3|NA|13|TRBV12-3/TRBV12-4
TGTGCCAGCAGTTTTGGACCTGGAAACACCATATATTTT
CASSFGPGNTIYF
>NA|TRBJ1-5|NA|15|TRBV12-3/TRBV12-4
TGTGCCAGCAGTTTAGCGGTAGGGAGCAATCAGCCCCAGCATTTT
CASSLAVGSNQPQHF
>NA|TRBJ2-7|NA|14|TRBV5-1
TGCGCCAGCAGCAGACAGGCGGACTCCTACGAGCAGTACTTC
CASSRQADSYEQYF
>NA|TRBJ2-1|TRBD2|15|TRBV4-2
TGTGCCAGCAGCCTGGAGACTAGCGGGGGCAATGAGCAGTTCTTC
CASSLETSGGNEQFF
>many|TRBJ1-5|NA|16|TRBV12-3/TRBV12-4
TGTGCCAGCAGACGCGGGGGGGGGTATAGCAATCAGCCCCAGCATTTT
CASRRGGGYSNQPQHF
>few|TRBJ1-1|NA|15|TRBV5-1
TGCGCCAGCAGCGGCAGTAGCCAGGGTAAGACTGAAGCTTTCTTT
CASSGSSQGKTEAFF
>few|TRBJ2-5|NA|15|TRBV5-1
TGCGCCAGCAGCCCGGGACTGAAGTTTGAGGAGACCCAGTACTTC
CASSPGLKFEETQYF
>few|TRBJ2-3|TRBD2|14|TRBV28
TGTGCCAGCAGTCCACTAGCGGGGTCAGATACGCAGTATTTT
CASSPLAGSDTQYF
>NA|TRBJ2-3|NA|15|TRBV20-1
TGCAGTGCTAGAGCCTACTCGATGGGCACAGATACGCAGTATTTT
CSARAYSMGTDTQYF
>NA|TRBJ1-3|NA|15|TRBV11-2
TGTGCCAGCAGCTGGGGGGATCGCTCTGGAAACACCATATATTTT
CASSWGDRSGNTIYF
>NA|TRBJ2-7|NA|12|TRBV20-1
TGCAGTGCTAGACCGGTATCCTACGAGCAGTACTTC
CSARPVSYEQYF